A selection of T cell receptor beta chains follows, all from one sample in a study of T cells in localized non-small cell lung cancer. Clones were read by immunoSEQ multiplex PCR, and TCRdb kept only the in-frame ones, dropping some. The data contain some 1,500 clones, roughly a quarter of them singletons. This material consisted of lung tumor tissue, taken before any cancer treatment. These receptors originate from a woman between 40 and 69 years old with stage III lung adenocarcinoma. Both conserved end residues are part of each CDR3. The D gene is left open where the match is weak. Size is stated for part of the rows, as once, few or many counts, or as a class when the clone is expanded.

>.|TRBV6-7|.|TRBJ1-2
CASSEAYGYTF
TGTGCCAGCAGTGAGGCGTATGGCTACACCTTC
>.|TRBV14|.|TRBJ2-5
CASSSQETQYF
TGTGCCAGCTCATCGCAAGAGACCCAGTACTTC
>medium-sized|TRBV11-3|TRBD2|TRBJ2-3
CASSLGLAGVIDTQYF
TGTGCCAGCAGCTTAGGATTAGCGGGAGTTATAGATACGCAGTATTTT
>.|TRBV30|TRBD1|TRBJ1-5
CAWSFGTGGSQPQHF
TGTGCCTGGAGTTTCGGGACAGGGGGGTCTCAGCCCCAGCATTTT
>once|TRBV18|.|TRBJ2-7
CASSPPGPLRYEQYF
TGTGCCAGCTCACCACCGGGTCCTCTCCGCTACGAGCAGTACTTC
>medium-sized|TRBV11-3|TRBD1|TRBJ2-4
CASSRQGGLAIDIQYF
TGTGCCAGCAGCCGACAGGGTGGCTTGGCTATAGACATTCAGTACTTC
>large|TRBV18|.|TRBJ1-4
CASSPPLDTVDNEKLFF
TGTGCCAGCTCACCACCGTTAGATACAGTCGATAATGAAAAACTGTTTTTT
>.|TRBV2|TRBD2|TRBJ2-1
CASRQTSGLYNEQFF
TGTGCCAGCCGTCAGACTAGCGGGCTTTACAATGAGCAGTTCTTC
>.|TRBV12-2|.|TRBJ2-3
CATQRGSGRFIDTQYF
TGTGCCACCCAACGCGGTAGCGGGAGATTTATAGATACGCAGTATTTT
>once|TRBV9|.|TRBJ2-3
CASSVVGWPTDTQYF
TGTGCCAGCAGCGTAGTGGGGTGGCCCACAGATACGCAGTATTTT
>.|TRBV9|.|TRBJ2-3
CASSVVLRGPQYF
TGTGCCAGCAGCGTAGTGTTGCGGGGACCGCAGTATTTT
>.|TRBV6-8|.|TRBJ2-1
CASRYRDRTYNEQFF
TGTGCCAGCAGGTACCGAGACAGGACATACAATGAGCAGTTCTTC
>medium-sized|TRBV6-8|TRBD1|TRBJ2-1
CASTPGQGARFNEQFF
TGTGCCAGCACCCCGGGACAGGGGGCGCGTTTTAATGAGCAGTTCTTC
>.|TRBV19|TRBD2|TRBJ2-2
CASSTGLASFTGELFF
TGTGCCAGTAGCACGGGACTAGCGAGCTTCACCGGGGAGCTGTTTTTT
>.|TRBV18|TRBD1|TRBJ1-1
CASAEQGVNTEAFF
TGTGCCAGCGCCGAACAGGGGGTGAACACTGAAGCTTTCTTT
>.|TRBV18|TRBD1|TRBJ1-5
CASSPGTGTNQPQHF
TGTGCCAGCTCACCCGGGACAGGCACGAATCAGCCCCAGCATTTT
>.|TRBV7-5|.|TRBJ2-3
CASSLVRGGPNTQYF
TGTGCCAGCAGCTTAGTGAGGGGGGGGCCTAATACGCAGTATTTT
>few|TRBV11-3|.|TRBJ1-3
CASSLSQPTSSGNTIYF
TGTGCCAGCAGCTTATCACAGCCTACGAGCTCTGGAAACACCATATATTTT
>few|TRBV11-3|.|TRBJ2-1
CASSLDVGAHNEQFF
TGTGCCAGCAGCTTAGATGTGGGGGCCCACAATGAGCAGTTCTTC
>.|TRBV6-8|.|TRBJ2-6
CASSYPVFGANVLTF
TGTGCCAGCAGTTACCCCGTATTTGGGGCCAACGTCCTGACTTTC
>few|TRBV9|.|TRBJ1-5
CASSADLRGQPQHF
TGTGCCAGCAGCGCCGACCTTCGCGGTCAGCCCCAGCATTTT
>.|TRBV12-5|.|TRBJ2-3
CASTEAFTDTQYF
TGTGCCAGCACGGAGGCGTTCACAGATACGCAGTATTTT
>few|TRBV11-3|.|TRBJ1-1
CASSLRQGGTEAFF
TGTGCCAGCAGCTTACGGCAGGGAGGTACTGAAGCTTTCTTT
>.|TRBV7-6|TRBD1|TRBJ1-1
CASSAGTVNTEAFF
TGTGCCAGCAGCGCAGGGACAGTGAACACTGAAGCTTTCTTT
>.|TRBV11-3|TRBD1|TRBJ1-6
CASSLGQGFYNSPLHF
TGTGCCAGCAGCTTGGGACAGGGCTTCTATAATTCACCCCTCCACTTT
>.|TRBV11-3|.|TRBJ2-2
CASSLVFTNTGELFF
TGTGCCAGCAGCTTGGTCTTCACAAACACCGGGGAGCTGTTTTTT
>few|TRBV6-8|.|TRBJ2-7
CASRLAGTYYEQYF
TGTGCCAGCAGACTCGCCGGAACCTACTACGAGCAGTACTTC
>.|TRBV4-2|.|TRBJ2-1
CASSLRDTHEQFF
TGTGCCAGCAGCTTAAGGGACACCCATGAGCAGTTCTTC
>few|TRBV6-7|.|TRBJ1-1
CASSGGWGAGTEAFF
TGTGCCAGCAGTGGGGGGTGGGGCGCGGGCACTGAAGCTTTCTTT
>.|TRBV6-8|.|TRBJ1-3
CASSDYWGLGNTIYF
TGTGCCAGCAGTGACTACTGGGGACTTGGAAACACCATATATTTT
>.|TRBV18|.|TRBJ2-2
CASSTRGTGELFF
TGTGCCAGCTCAACCAGGGGCACCGGGGAGCTGTTTTTT
>.|TRBV18|TRBD1|TRBJ1-1
CASSQGQGGTEAFF
TGTGCCAGCTCACAGGGACAGGGGGGCACTGAAGCTTTCTTT
>.|TRBV12-5|.|TRBJ2-3
CASGLAWAFTDTQYF
TGTGCTAGTGGTTTGGCCTGGGCCTTCACAGATACGCAGTATTTT
>few|TRBV11-3|TRBD1|TRBJ1-1
CASSGPGGWAEAFF
TGTGCCAGCAGCGGCCCAGGGGGGTGGGCTGAAGCTTTCTTT
>.|TRBV29-1|TRBD2|TRBJ2-1
CSVGGSSYNEQFF
TGCAGCGTTGGCGGGAGCTCCTACAATGAGCAGTTCTTC
>.|TRBV19|TRBD1|TRBJ2-3
CASSLPGTGRSDTQYF
TGTGCCAGTAGTCTTCCCGGGACAGGGAGATCAGATACGCAGTATTTT
>.|TRBV23-1|TRBD1|TRBJ2-7
CASSQVGTGVEEQYF
TGCGCCAGCAGTCAAGTTGGGACAGGGGTAGAAGAGCAGTACTTC
>.|TRBV10-2|.|TRBJ2-7
CASRVIHGQTYEQYF
TGCGCCAGCAGAGTTATCCACGGCCAGACCTACGAGCAGTACTTC
>.|TRBV6-8|.|TRBJ2-3
CASRLQASTDTQYF
TGTGCCAGCAGGCTACAAGCTAGCACAGATACGCAGTATTTT
>medium-sized|TRBV11-3|.|TRBJ1-1
CASSLDGGSAEAFF
TGTGCCAGCAGCTTGGATGGGGGGAGCGCTGAAGCTTTCTTT
>.|TRBV5-1|.|TRBJ2-3
CASSFGAGFTTDTQYF
TGCGCCAGCAGCTTTGGCGCAGGGTTTACCACAGATACGCAGTATTTT
>.|TRBV6-8|.|TRBJ1-1
CASSYGVMNTEAFF
TGTGCCAGCAGTTACGGGGTTATGAACACTGAAGCTTTCTTT
>few|TRBV1|.|TRBJ1-1
CASSQVGQGRTEAFF
TGCGCCAGCAGCCAAGTGGGACAGGGGAGGACTGAAGCTTTCTTT
>medium-sized|TRBV6-8|.|TRBJ2-2
CASSYPKVAGAGELFF
TGTGCCAGCAGTTACCCGAAGGTGGCAGGGGCCGGGGAGCTGTTTTTT
>.|TRBV10-3|.|TRBJ2-7
CAISESSPTYEQYF
TGTGCCATCAGTGAGTCGTCCCCGACCTACGAGCAGTACTTC
>.|TRBV15|TRBD1|TRBJ1-3
CATSRDGQGPAGNTIYF
TGTGCCACCAGCAGAGATGGACAGGGCCCAGCGGGAAACACCATATATTTT
>medium-sized|TRBV11-3|TRBD1|TRBJ2-1
CASSLGQRLNEQFF
TGTGCCAGCAGCTTGGGACAGCGGTTGAATGAGCAGTTCTTC
>.|TRBV29-1|.|TRBJ2-3
CSVGSRSFTDTQYF
TGCAGCGTTGGGAGTCGGAGTTTCACAGATACGCAGTATTTT
>.|TRBV14|.|TRBJ2-3
CASSPRVFADTQYF
TGTGCCAGCAGCCCGCGGGTATTTGCAGATACGCAGTATTTT
>.|TRBV6-8|TRBD1|TRBJ1-6
CASSQGTGTSPLHF
TGTGCCAGCAGTCAGGGGACAGGGACTTCACCCCTCCACTTT
>.|TRBV11-1|.|TRBJ1-1
CASSRDSLNTEAFF
TGTGCCAGCAGTCGGGACTCCTTGAACACTGAAGCTTTCTTT
>few|TRBV28|TRBD2|TRBJ2-1
CASSFLSGGANEQFF
TGTGCCAGCAGTTTCTTGAGCGGGGGGGCCAATGAGCAGTTCTTC
>.|TRBV29-1|TRBD1|TRBJ1-3
CSVEDLMGQGKSGNTIYF
TGCAGCGTTGAAGATCTTATGGGACAGGGGAAATCTGGAAACACCATATATTTT
>.|TRBV11-3|TRBD1|TRBJ2-2
CASRPPLGQGSTGELFF
TGTGCCAGCAGACCCCCCCTGGGACAGGGGAGCACCGGGGAGCTGTTTTTT
>.|TRBV28|.|TRBJ2-7
CASSERGYEQYF
TGTGCCAGCAGTGAGAGGGGCTACGAGCAGTACTTC